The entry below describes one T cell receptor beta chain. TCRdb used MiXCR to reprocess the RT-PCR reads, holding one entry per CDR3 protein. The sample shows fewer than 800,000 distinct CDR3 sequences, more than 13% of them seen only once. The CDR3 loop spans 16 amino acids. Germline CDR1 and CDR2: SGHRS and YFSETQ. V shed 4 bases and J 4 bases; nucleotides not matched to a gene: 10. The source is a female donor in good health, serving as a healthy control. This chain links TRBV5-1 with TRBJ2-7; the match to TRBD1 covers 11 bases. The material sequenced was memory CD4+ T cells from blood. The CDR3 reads CASSGGQGVQVYEQYF. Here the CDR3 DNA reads TGCGCCAGCAGCGGGGGACAGGGGGTCCAGGTTTACGAGCAGTACTTC.